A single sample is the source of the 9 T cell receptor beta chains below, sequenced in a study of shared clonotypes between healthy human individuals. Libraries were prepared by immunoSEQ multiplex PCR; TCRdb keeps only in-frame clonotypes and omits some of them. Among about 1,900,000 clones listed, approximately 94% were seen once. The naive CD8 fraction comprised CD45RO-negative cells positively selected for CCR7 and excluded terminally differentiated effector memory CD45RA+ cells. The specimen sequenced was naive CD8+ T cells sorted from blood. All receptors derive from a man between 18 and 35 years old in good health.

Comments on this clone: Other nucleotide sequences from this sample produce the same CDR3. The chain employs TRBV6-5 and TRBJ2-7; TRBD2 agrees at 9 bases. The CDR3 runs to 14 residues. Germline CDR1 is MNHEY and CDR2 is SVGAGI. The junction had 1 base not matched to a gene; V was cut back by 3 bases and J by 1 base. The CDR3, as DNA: TGTGCCAGCAGTTATGCGGGGGGGTCCTACGAGCAGTACTTC. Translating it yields CASSYAGGSYEQYF.

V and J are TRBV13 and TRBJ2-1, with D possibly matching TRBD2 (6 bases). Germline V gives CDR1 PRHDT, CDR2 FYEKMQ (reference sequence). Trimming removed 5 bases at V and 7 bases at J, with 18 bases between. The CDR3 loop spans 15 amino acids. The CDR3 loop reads CASSQPGGHANEQFF. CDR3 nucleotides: TGTGCCAGCAGCCAACCAGGAGGGCACGCGAATGAGCAGTTCTTC.

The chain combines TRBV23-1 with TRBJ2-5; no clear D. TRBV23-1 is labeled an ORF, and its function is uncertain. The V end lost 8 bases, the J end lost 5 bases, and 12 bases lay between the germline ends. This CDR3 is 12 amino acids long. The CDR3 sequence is CASRTIWETQYF. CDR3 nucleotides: TGCGCCAGCCGGACCATATGGGAGACCCAGTACTTC.

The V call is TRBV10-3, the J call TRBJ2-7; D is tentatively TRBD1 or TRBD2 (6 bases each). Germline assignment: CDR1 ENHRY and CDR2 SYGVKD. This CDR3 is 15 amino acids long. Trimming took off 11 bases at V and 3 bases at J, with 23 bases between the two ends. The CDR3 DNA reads TGTGCCCCACCGCGGGGACAAGGGGCCAACTACGAGCAGTACTTC. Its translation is CAPPRGQGANYEQYF.

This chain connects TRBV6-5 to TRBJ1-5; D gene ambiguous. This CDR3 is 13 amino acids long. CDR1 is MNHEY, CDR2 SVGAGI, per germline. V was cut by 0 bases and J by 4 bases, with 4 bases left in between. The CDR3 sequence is CASSYSANQPQHF. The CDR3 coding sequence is TGTGCCAGCAGTTACTCGGCTAATCAGCCCCAGCATTTT.

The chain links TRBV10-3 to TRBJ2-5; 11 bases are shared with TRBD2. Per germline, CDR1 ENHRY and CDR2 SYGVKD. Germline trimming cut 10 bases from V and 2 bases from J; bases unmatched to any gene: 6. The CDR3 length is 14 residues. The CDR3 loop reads CATVSGGDQETQYF. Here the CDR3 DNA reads TGTGCCACAGTTAGCGGGGGGGATCAAGAGACCCAGTACTTC.

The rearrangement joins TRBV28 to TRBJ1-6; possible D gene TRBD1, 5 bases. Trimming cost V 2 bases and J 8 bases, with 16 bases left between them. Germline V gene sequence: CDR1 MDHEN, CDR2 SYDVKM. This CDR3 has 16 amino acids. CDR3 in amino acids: CASSLGGAQAHSPLHF. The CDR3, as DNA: TGTGCCAGCAGTTTAGGAGGGGCACAGGCCCATTCACCCCTCCACTTT.

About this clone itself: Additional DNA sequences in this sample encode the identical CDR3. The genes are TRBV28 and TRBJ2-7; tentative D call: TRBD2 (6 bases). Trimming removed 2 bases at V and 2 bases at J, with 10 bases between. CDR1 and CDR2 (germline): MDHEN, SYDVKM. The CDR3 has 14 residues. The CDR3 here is CASSLAAGTYEQYF. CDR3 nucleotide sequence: TGTGCCAGCAGTTTAGCGGCGGGAACCTACGAGCAGTACTTC. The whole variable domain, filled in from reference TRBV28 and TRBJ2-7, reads DVKVTQSSRYLVKRTGEKVFLECVQDMDHENMFWYRQDPGLGLRLIYFSYDVKMKEKGDIPEGYSVSREKKERFSLILESASTNQTSMYLCASSLAAGTYEQYFGPGTRLTVT.

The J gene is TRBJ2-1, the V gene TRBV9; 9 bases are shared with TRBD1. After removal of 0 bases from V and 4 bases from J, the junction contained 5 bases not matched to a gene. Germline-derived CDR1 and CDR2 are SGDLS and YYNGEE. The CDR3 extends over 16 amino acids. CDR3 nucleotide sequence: TGTGCCAGCAGCGTAGCTGGGGACAGGGATTACAATGAGCAGTTCTTC. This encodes CASSVAGDRDYNEQFF.